This T cell receptor (beta chain) derives from a study of cytomegalovirus exposure and HLA in healthy donors. Regarding this clone: The target antigen is unknown.

PCR amplification relied on 60 Vbeta primers (plus 13 Jbeta primers). Here immunoSEQ multiplex PCR was the method, and the copy in TCRdb shows in-frame clones only, minus some. Here the sample spans 140,000 to 150,000 clones, around 75% being singletons. Overall study findings and caveats: TCR beta V- and J-gene trimming was later associated with a missense DCLRE1C variant. It was reported in a later analysis that an Asian-associated ancestry cluster showed fewer N-insertions than the approximately 670-donor mean.

Germline CDR1 and CDR2: SGHVS and FQNEAQ. The CDR3 is 14 residues long. V lost 1 base and J lost 8, with 13 bases in between. Sequencing used PBMCs. This chain connects TRBV7-8 to TRBJ2-3; D uncertain. The source is a man younger than 45 in good health and CMV-seronegative. The CDR3 is CASSLGVQPGTQYF. The CDR3, as DNA: TGTGCCAGCAGCTTAGGGGTCCAACCGGGTACGCAGTATTTT.